The next 22 T cell receptor beta chains were all read from a single sample in a study of low-dose radiotherapy and immunotherapy resistance in tumors. Over about 19 PCR cycles, TCRs were amplified from a constant-region primer and V-primer adapter. Each CDR3 protein gets one entry after TCRdb re-called the reads with MiXCR. The sample includes about 50,000 distinct CDR3 sequences, 10% to 15% of them seen just once. The time point denotes: before trial treatment. The sequencing here drew on PBMCs, taken before treatment. These TCRs come from a female donor with ovarian cancer.

This clonotype was seen repeatedly, ten times or more. The V gene is TRBV20-1, the J gene TRBJ2-3, with 11 bases identical to TRBD2. The CDR3 contains 14 residues. CDR1 and CDR2 from the germline V gene are DFQATT and SNEGSKA (reference sequence). Trimming at V came to 6 bases and at J to 2 bases, leaving 4 bases not matched to a gene. CDR3 region: CSAQLAGVTDTQYF. In DNA, the CDR3 is TGCAGTGCCCAACTAGCGGGGGTCACAGATACGCAGTATTTT.

This clonotype has ten or more counts. The rearrangement joins TRBV7-3 to TRBJ1-2, with a weak D call TRBD1 (5 bases). Trimming shortened V by 2 bases and J by 6 bases, and 10 bases separated the two germline ends. Germline CDR1 SGHTA, CDR2 FQGTGA. The CDR3 totals 13 residues. Here the CDR3 reads CASSLGREDGYTF. The CDR3 nucleotides are TGTGCCAGCAGCTTAGGCAGGGAGGATGGCTACACCTTC.

This clonotype has at least ten counts. The CDR3 protein is CASRGGQGSYEQYF. The CDR3 DNA reads TGTGCCAGCAGGGGGGGACAGGGTAGCTACGAGCAGTACTTC. The rearrangement uses TRBV2 and TRBJ2-7, with 9 nucleotides matching TRBD1. Germline values: CDR1 SNHLY, CDR2 FYNNEI. J was trimmed by 3 bases and V by 6 bases; bases with no gene match: 6. The CDR3 spans 14 residues.

This clonotype is categorized as medium-sized (0.01 to 0.1%). The V and J genes are TRBV28 and TRBJ1-5, with 7 bases that match TRBD1. CDR1 is MDHEN and CDR2 is SYDVKM in the germline V gene. J gave up 6 bases and V 6 bases, and 11 bases lay outside the gene matches. The CDR3 covers 15 residues. The CDR3: CASRPPTGKSQPQHF. The CDR3 nucleotides read TGTGCCAGCAGGCCCCCGACAGGGAAGAGTCAGCCCCAGCATTTT. The variable domain in full, completed from reference TRBV28 and TRBJ1-5, reads DVKVTQSSRYLVKRTGEKVFLECVQDMDHENMFWYRQDPGLGLRLIYFSYDVKMKEKGDIPEGYSVSREKKERFSLILESASTNQTSMYLCASRPPTGKSQPQHFGDGTRLSIL.

This clonotype showed up just a few times. This sequence is one base from a far larger clone and is likely a read error. The chain combines TRBV5-4 with TRBJ2-5; D not certain. The CDR3 has 12 amino acids. Per the germline V gene, CDR1 is SGHNT and CDR2 is YYREEE (reference sequence). Trimming pared 0 bases from V and 11 bases from J, leaving 11 bases between. The CDR3 DNA reads as TGTGCCAGCAGCTTGGAAGTGGATGAGCAGTACTTC. This encodes CASSLEVDEQYF.

The table lists this clonotype with many counts. The rearrangement joins TRBV20-1 to TRBJ2-2; TRBD2 might be the D (5 bases). The V end lost 6 bases, the J end lost 4 bases, and 12 bases lay between the germline ends. This CDR3 has 13 amino acids. Per the germline V gene, CDR1 is DFQATT and CDR2 is SNEGSKA (reference sequence). This CDR3 is CSAREGSTGELFF. The DNA of the CDR3 is TGCAGTGCCCGCGAGGGTTCCACCGGGGAGCTGTTTTTT.

This clonotype has a count of ten or more. This chain links TRBV5-1 with TRBJ2-5; weak D call: TRBD2 (6 bases). The CDR3 totals 14 residues. The germline V and J ends were trimmed by 3 bases and 5 bases, with 14 bases remaining between them. Germline CDR1 reads SGHRS; CDR2 reads YFSETQ. The CDR3 spells CASSSGTGRETQYF. CDR3 DNA sequence: TGCGCCAGCAGCTCCGGGACTGGAAGGGAGACCCAGTACTTC.

This clonotype was observed many times. The V and J genes are TRBV9 and TRBJ2-7; D is possibly TRBD2 (6 bases). Germline V gives CDR1 SGDLS, CDR2 YYNGEE. V gave up 3 bases and J gave up 0 bases, with 13 bases separating them. There are 15 residues in the CDR3. CDR3 sequence (DNA): TGTGCCAGCAGCGCATCGGGACTGAGCTCCTACGAGCAGTACTTC. Its protein product is CASSASGLSSYEQYF.

This rearrangement joins TRBV28 to TRBJ1-1; a possible D gene is TRBD1 (5 bases). Per germline, CDR1 MDHEN and CDR2 SYDVKM. V lost 5 bases, J lost 11 bases, and 24 bases lay in between. The length of the CDR3 is 15 residues. The CDR3 reads CASSPTMGQGLRAFF. The CDR3 DNA is TGTGCCAGCAGTCCTACAATGGGGCAGGGCCTCCGGGCTTTCTTT.

This clonotype was found many times. The V gene is TRBV12-3 or TRBV12-4, the J gene TRBJ2-3; TRBD2 agrees at 10 bases. Trimming took 3 bases from V and 3 from J; bases not matched to a gene: 9. This CDR3 is built from 17 residues. The CDR3 here is CASSFGPAGGVTDTQYF. As DNA, the CDR3 is TGTGCCAGCAGTTTTGGTCCAGCGGGGGGGGTAACAGATACGCAGTATTTT.

As concerns this clonotype: This likely stems from a read error, as it lies one base from a far larger clone. In nucleotides, the CDR3 is TGTGCCAGCAGAGCACAGGCGAATGAGCAGTACTTC. Translating it yields CASRAQANEQYF. The J gene is TRBJ2-7, the V gene TRBV12-3 or TRBV12-4, with a possible D match to TRBD1 (5 bases). The CDR3 extends over 12 amino acids. V was trimmed by 6 bases and J by 7 bases, leaving 13 bases between them.

This clonotype appeared many times. This chain joins TRBV5-4 and TRBJ1-1; no clear D gene. Germline loops: CDR1 SGHNT, CDR2 YYREEE (reference sequence). CDR3 length: 14 amino acids. V shed 9 bases and J shed 1 base, with 16 bases lying between them. DNA for the CDR3: TGTGCCATCCCACTGGCCGGGGAGAACACTGAAGCTTTCTTT. Translated, it gives CAIPLAGENTEAFF.

As regards this clonotype: A far larger clone is a single base away, which makes a read error likely. V usage is TRBV5-1 and J usage is TRBJ2-1; 7 bases are shared with TRBD1. Per the germline V gene, CDR1 is SGHRS and CDR2 is YFSETQ. The V and J ends lost 0 bases and 10 bases, in that order; junction bases with no gene match: 7. The CDR3 is 14 residues long. The CDR3 region has the DNA TGCGCCAGCAGCTTGGCCGGGACAGTCTACGAGCAGTTCTTC. Protein: CASSLAGTVYEQFF.

This clonotype was seen at least ten times. J is TRBJ1-2 and V is TRBV10-3, with 7 bases aligning to TRBD1. J was trimmed by 4 bases and V by 7 bases; bases with no gene match: 3. This CDR3 spans 12 amino acids. The germline gives CDR1 ENHRY, CDR2 SYGVKD. Written as DNA, the CDR3 is TGTGCCATCAACACAGGGGCCTATGGCTACACCTTC. Encoded protein: CAINTGAYGYTF.

The chain employs TRBV19 and TRBJ1-5; TRBD1 is a possible D gene (5 bases). The V and J ends lost 7 bases and 2 bases respectively, with 9 bases between them. The CDR3 length is 13 residues. The germline V gene has CDR1 LNHDA and CDR2 SQIVND (reference sequence). The CDR3 bases are TGTGCCAGTAAACAGGCGGGCAATCAGCCCCAGCATTTT. It yields the protein CASKQAGNQPQHF.

Remarks on this clonotype: This likely came from a read error, as a far larger clone is one base away. The CDR3 DNA sequence: TGTGCCAGCTGGGACTCTGGGGCCAACGTCCTGACTTTC. Translated: CASWDSGANVLTF. V usage is TRBV13 and J usage is TRBJ2-6; D gene unclear. CDR1 is PRHDT, CDR2 FYEKMQ, per germline (reference sequence). Trimming shortened V by 8 bases and J by 0 bases, and 5 bases separated the two germline ends. The length of the CDR3 is 13 residues. Combining the CDR3 with reference TRBV13 and TRBJ2-6 gives the whole variable domain AAGVIQSPRHLIKEKRETATLKCYPIPRHDTVYWYQQGPGQDPQFLISFYEKMQSDKGSIPDRFSAQQFSDYHSELNMSSLELGDSALYFCASWDSGANVLTFGAGSRLTVL.

Comments on this clonotype: A far larger clone is a single base away, which makes a read error likely. This chain joins TRBV6-1 and TRBJ2-3; D is undetermined. Germline V lookup: CDR1 MNHNS, CDR2 SASEGT. CDR3 length: 14 amino acids. CDR3 protein: CAISESDGSDTQYF. The CDR3 nucleotides are TGTGCCATCAGTGAGTCGGATGGCTCAGATACGCAGTATTTT.

This clonotype was seen many times. The genes are TRBV11-1 and TRBJ2-7; D call uncertain. The CDR3 runs to 11 residues. The germline gives CDR1 SGHAT, CDR2 FQDESV (reference sequence). V was pared by 1 base and J by 5 bases, with 3 bases between. CDR3 sequence: CASSLEDEQYF. The CDR3, as DNA: TGTGCCAGCAGCTTAGAGGACGAGCAGTACTTC. Based on the CDR3 plus reference TRBV11-1 and TRBJ2-7, the full variable domain is EAEVAQSPRYKITEKSQAVAFWCDPISGHATLYWYRQILGQGPELLVQFQDESVVDDSQLPKDRFSAERLKGVDSTLKIQPAELGDSAMYLCASSLEDEQYFGPGTRLTVT.

This clonotype was observed at least ten times. This chain uses TRBV5-1 with TRBJ2-1; D remains unclear. The V end lost 1 base, the J end lost 0 bases, and 11 bases lay between the germline ends. The length of the CDR3 is 16 residues. The germline CDR1 and CDR2 sequences are SGHRS and YFSETQ. The chain's CDR3 is CASSLMLPSSYNEQFF. CDR3 DNA sequence: TGCGCCAGCAGCTTGATGCTCCCTTCCTCCTACAATGAGCAGTTCTTC.

This clonotype was detected ten times or more. The rearrangement uses TRBV18 and TRBJ2-7; 7 bases agree with TRBD1. Looked up from germline, CDR1 is KGHSH and CDR2 is LQKENI. The CDR3 spans 13 residues. V shed 4 bases, J shed 2 bases, and the junction held 2 bases outside the gene matches. The CDR3 DNA is TGTGCCAGCTCACGAGGGACAGCCTACGAGCAGTACTTC. Translated: CASSRGTAYEQYF.

This clonotype was picked up many times. J is TRBJ1-1 and V is TRBV28; D call uncertain. Germline CDR1 is MDHEN and CDR2 is SYDVKM. The CDR3 is made up of 14 amino acids. V lost 1 base, J lost 4 bases, and 10 bases lay in between. Written as DNA, the CDR3 is TGTGCCAGCAGTTTATTTCCAGTTGGCACTGAAGCTTTCTTT. This sequence encodes CASSLFPVGTEAFF.

A word on this clonotype: A far larger clone is just one base off, so this is likely a read error. The chain employs TRBV5-4 and TRBJ2-7, with TRBD1 as a possible D gene (5 bases). Trimming pared 6 bases from V and 7 bases from J, leaving 17 bases between. The CDR3 runs 13 residues. CDR1 is SGHNT and CDR2 is YYREEE in the germline V gene (reference sequence). CDR3 in DNA: TGTGCCAGCACTGCAGGGCTGAACAATGAGCAGTACTTC. Its protein product is CASTAGLNNEQYF.